Detailed here is one T cell receptor beta chain. V lost 2 bases, J lost 0 bases, and 12 bases lay in between. CDR1 and CDR2 (germline): SGHDT, YYEEEE. The CDR3 runs to 15 residues. The sample originates from a study of response to subunit inactivated influenza vaccine. TCRdb passed the RT-PCR reads through MiXCR, listing each CDR3 protein once. Altogether roughly 620,000 distinct CDR3 sequences are present, approximately 11% being singletons, with the ten largest covering around 10%. These records were also assigned to another study, of T cells expressing NK-cell markers. From that second work: Making the TCR beta cDNA relied on 5'RACE template switching with UMIs. Among the experiments, several used an anti-gamma-delta TCR antibody to restrict sorting to alpha-beta TCR T cells. Dominant NKG2C+ clonotypes accounted for roughly 1.0-7.0% of CD8+ T cells in about 6 donors. Several of the donors also had these clonotypes leading their CD3+CD56-NKG2C+ fraction.

This chain links TRBV5-6 with TRBJ2-7; D is unresolved. Sequenced material: PBMCs from blood, taken on the day of vaccination. This TCR came from a man over 45 who received an inactivated influenza vaccine. CDR3 residues: CASSFFLGPSYEQYF. The CDR3 DNA sequence: TGTGCCAGCAGCTTCTTTCTTGGGCCCTCCTACGAGCAGTACTTC.